The following is a T cell receptor (beta chain) sequence with its context. The sample belongs to a study of neoadjuvant anti-PD-1 for oral cavity cancer. Germline CDR1 reads MNHEY; CDR2 reads SVGAGI. There are 13 residues in the CDR3. Trimming cost V 0 bases and J 9 bases, with 9 bases left between them. Repertoires were generated with immunoSEQ multiplex PCR, while TCRdb's copy carries only in-frame clones and drops some. The table records more than 25,000 clones, roughly 80% of them present only once. The time point is: after neoadjuvant nivolumab, at surgical resection. The sequenced sample was PBMCs, obtained after nivolumab (anti-PD-1) treatment. The sequence derives from a person aged 40 to 85 with oral cavity squamous cell carcinoma. The V gene is TRBV6-5, the J gene TRBJ2-1; D uncertain. The CDR3 bases are TGTGCCAGCAGTTACTCGATAGGAATTGAGCAGTTCTTC. It encodes CASSYSIGIEQFF.